This TCR beta chain is from a study of regulatory T cells in long-lasting Graves disease. To make TCR beta libraries, researchers used iRepertoire HTBI primers and Arm-PCR of CDR3 regions. TCRdb called the multiplex PCR reads again in MiXCR, with one record for every CDR3 protein. This sample yields hundreds of thousands of distinct CDR3 sequences, of which 16% are seen a single time; roughly 27% belongs to the top ten. Time point specified: newly diagnosed GD, antithyroid drugs for less than 3 months. Isolated PBMC RNA provided the starting material for the TCR library. In each case, Graves' disease was diagnosed per American Thyroid Association guidelines. This clonotype has a count of ten or more. The antigen is undetermined. The V and J ends lost 7 bases and 0 bases respectively, with 13 bases between them. The germline CDR1 and CDR2 sequences are MNHNS and SASEGT. The CDR3 runs 14 residues. Notes on the study in general: TRBV28, TRBJ1-2 and TRBJ2-5 were favored in persistent disease.

Another study also made use of these data, one on T cells in Graves' hyperthyroidism and ophthalmopathy.

The genes are TRBV6-1 and TRBJ2-7; D remains unclear. The sample here was peripheral blood mononuclear cells (PBMCs), taken at new diagnosis, from a patient treated with antithyroid drugs. The TCR sequence derives from a man in his forties with Graves disease. CDR3 bases: TGTGCCAGCAACCTCTGGGTCACCTCCTACGAGCAGTACTTC. Its protein product is CASNLWVTSYEQYF.